Shown below are 15 T cell receptor beta chains from a single sample sequenced in a study of T cell changes during pregnancy in multiple sclerosis. Sequencing used immunoSEQ multiplex PCR; TCRdb keeps in-frame clones, though not all of them. The data show tens of thousands of clones, around 90% seen once. The sample consisted of CD4+ T cells from peripheral blood mononuclear cells, taken in the third trimester of pregnancy. These receptors came from a female donor in good health, enrolled as a control in a pregnancy study.

The J gene is TRBJ1-4, the V gene TRBV14; maybe TRBD1 (6 bases). This CDR3 region has 15 residues. The V end lost 2 bases, the J end lost 7 bases, and 14 bases lay between the germline ends. From germline, CDR1 is SGHDN and CDR2 FVKESK. This CDR3 is CASSQPGPRGEKLFF. Written as DNA, the CDR3 is TGTGCCAGCAGCCAACCGGGGCCCAGGGGTGAAAAACTGTTTTTT. Supplemented by reference TRBV14 and TRBJ1-4, the full variable domain reads EAGVTQFPSHSVIEKGQTVTLRCDPISGHDNLYWYRRVMGKEIKFLLHFVKESKQDESGMPNNRFLAERTGGTYSTLKVQPAELEDSGVYFCASSQPGPRGEKLFFGSGTQLSVL.

The chain joins TRBV30 to TRBJ1-6; D ambiguous. Germline V gene lookup returns CDR1 GTSNPN and CDR2 SVGIG (reference sequence). Trimming stripped 0 bases from V and 10 bases from J, with 13 bases between. The CDR3 runs 14 residues. The CDR3 DNA reads TGTGCCTGGAGTGTTTCCTTGCGTGAGTCACCCCTCCACTTT. Its protein is CAWSVSLRESPLHF.

V gene TRBV11-3 combines with J gene TRBJ2-3; D gene uncertain. Germline CDR1 SGHNT, CDR2 YENEEA. The V gene lost 5 bases and the J gene lost 2 bases, with 8 bases spanning the gap. The CDR3 contains 13 residues. The CDR3 loop reads CASSRRPTDTQYF. CDR3 nucleotide sequence: TGTGCCAGCAGCCGGCGGCCCACAGATACGCAGTATTTT.

The count of this clone is one. V usage is TRBV7-9 and J usage is TRBJ2-3, with TRBD2 matching over 9 bases. This CDR3 has 15 amino acids. Germline values: CDR1 SEHNR, CDR2 FQNEAQ (reference sequence). Germline trimming cut 5 bases from V and 0 bases from J; bases unmatched to any gene: 3. CDR3 nucleotide sequence: TGTGCCAGCAGCGTTAGCGGGGGTAGCACAGATACGCAGTATTTT. It translates to CASSVSGGSTDTQYF.

The chain couples TRBV11-1 to TRBJ2-1, with a weak D call TRBD2 (7 bases). Germline CDR1 reads SGHAT; CDR2 reads FQDESV (reference sequence). The CDR3 loop spans 14 amino acids. V dropped 5 bases and J dropped 10 bases, with 18 bases sitting between them. CDR3 DNA sequence: TGTGCCAGCAGCACTAGCGAGGGGGTAGGGGAGCAGTTCTTC. Amino acids: CASSTSEGVGEQFF.

As DNA, the CDR3 is TGTGCCAGCAGCTTGATGGCGGTGGGGGCGGGTGGCTACACCTTC. It codes for CASSLMAVGAGGYTF. This chain links TRBV5-6 with TRBJ1-2, with D possibly TRBD1 on 6 matching bases. The CDR3 contains 15 residues. V lost 1 base, J lost 7 bases, and 17 bases lay in between. Germline values: CDR1 SGHDT, CDR2 YYEEEE.

The V gene is TRBV6-6, the J gene TRBJ2-5; a possible D gene is TRBD1 (6 bases). V shed 6 bases and J shed 4 bases, with 15 bases lying between them. The CDR3 contains 14 residues. The V gene's germline CDR1 is MNHNY and CDR2 SVGAGI (reference sequence). CDR3: CASSQTTGSETQYF. The CDR3 DNA sequence: TGTGCCAGCAGCCAAACTACAGGGTCAGAGACCCAGTACTTC.

The chain couples TRBV7-3 to TRBJ2-5; weak D call: TRBD1 (6 bases). Trimming removed 5 bases at V and 2 bases at J, with 18 bases between. Germline V gene data show CDR1 as SGHTA and CDR2 as FQGTGA. The CDR3 extends over 16 amino acids. The CDR3 spells CASSPGQGMRQETQYF. The CDR3 region has the DNA TGTGCCAGCAGCCCCGGGCAGGGGATGAGGCAAGAGACCCAGTACTTC.

The chain has TRBV4-2 and TRBJ1-1; 7 nucleotides line up with TRBD1. From germline, CDR1 is LGHNA and CDR2 YNFKEQ. CDR3 length: 14 residues. The junction had 6 bases not matched to a gene; V was cut back by 7 bases and J by 1 base. The CDR3 loop is CASTPSGGNTEAFF. CDR3 sequence (DNA): TGTGCCAGCACCCCCTCAGGGGGGAACACTGAAGCTTTCTTT.

V usage is TRBV10-1 and J usage is TRBJ2-1; 8 nucleotides line up with TRBD1. CDR1 is WNHNN and CDR2 is SYGVQD in the germline V gene (reference sequence). V dropped 2 bases and J dropped 4; count of bases not matched to a gene: 10. The CDR3 loop spans 17 amino acids. CDR3 residues: CASSEGPTGVRYNEQFF. DNA for the CDR3: TGCGCCAGCAGTGAGGGACCGACAGGGGTGAGGTACAATGAGCAGTTCTTC.

With respect to this clone: This same CDR3 is encoded by further DNA sequences in the sample. The J gene is TRBJ2-7, the V gene TRBV25-1; maybe TRBD2 (5 bases). This CDR3 comprises 15 residues. Germline V gene data show CDR1 as MGHDK and CDR2 as SYGVNS. The V gene lost 3 bases and the J gene lost 4 bases, with 16 bases spanning the gap. CDR3 sequence (DNA): TGTGCCAGCAGTGAGCCGGGGTTGTCGACATACGAGCAGTACTTC. Residues: CASSEPGLSTYEQYF.

The rearrangement uses TRBV30 and TRBJ2-7; 7 bases line up with TRBD2. V dropped 5 bases and J dropped 12; count of bases not matched to a gene: 10. Germline CDR1 reads GTSNPN; CDR2 reads SVGIG (reference sequence). The CDR3 has 11 residues. CDR3 nucleotide sequence: TGTGCCTGGTCTATCGGGGGGATGGGGTACTTC. Its translation: CAWSIGGMGYF.

The chain recombines TRBV19 with TRBJ1-4; TRBD1 might be the D (5 bases). Germline CDR1 is LNHDA and CDR2 is SQIVND (reference sequence). The CDR3 is made up of 14 amino acids. Trimming left V 8 bases short and J 3 bases short, with 13 bases between. The CDR3 DNA reads TGTGCCAGTTCAGGAGACAGATCTAATGAAAAACTGTTTTTT. Translated, it gives CASSGDRSNEKLFF.

This chain uses TRBV30 with TRBJ1-3, with D unresolved. V lost 0 bases, J lost 7 bases, and 16 bases lay in between. This CDR3 has 15 amino acids. The V gene's germline CDR1 is GTSNPN and CDR2 SVGIG (reference sequence). As DNA, the CDR3 is TGTGCCTGGAGTGTATCTCGACTTGGTCGCAACACCATATATTTT. The encoded protein is CAWSVSRLGRNTIYF.

Only one count was recorded for this clone. V usage is TRBV2 and J usage is TRBJ1-6; the D is unclear. The germline V gene has CDR1 SNHLY and CDR2 FYNNEI. Trimming removed 1 base at V and 9 bases at J, with 13 bases between. The CDR3 loop spans 15 amino acids. The CDR3 bases are TGTGCCAGCAGTGAAGAGGCGGGGATAGGTTCACCCCTCCACTTT. It yields the protein CASSEEAGIGSPLHF. Drawing the rest from reference TRBV2 and TRBJ1-6, the complete variable domain is EPEVTQTPSHQVTQMGQEVILRCVPISNHLYFYWYRQILGQKVEFLVSFYNNEISEKSEIFDDQFSVERPDGSNFTLKIRSTKLEDSAMYFCASSEEAGIGSPLHFGNGTRLTVT.